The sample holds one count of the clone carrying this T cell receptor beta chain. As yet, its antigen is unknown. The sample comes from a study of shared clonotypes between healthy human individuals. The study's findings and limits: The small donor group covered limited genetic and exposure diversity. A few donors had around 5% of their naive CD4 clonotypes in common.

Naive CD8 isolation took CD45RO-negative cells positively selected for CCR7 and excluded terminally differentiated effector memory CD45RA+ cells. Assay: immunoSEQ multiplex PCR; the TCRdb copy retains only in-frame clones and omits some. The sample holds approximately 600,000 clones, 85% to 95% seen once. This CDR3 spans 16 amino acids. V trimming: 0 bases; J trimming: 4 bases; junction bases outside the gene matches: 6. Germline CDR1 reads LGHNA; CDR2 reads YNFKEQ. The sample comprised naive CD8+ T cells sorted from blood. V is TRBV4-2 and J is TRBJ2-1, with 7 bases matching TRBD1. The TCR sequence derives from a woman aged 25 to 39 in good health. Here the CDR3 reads CASSQDEGQLYNEQFF. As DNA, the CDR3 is TGTGCCAGCAGCCAAGATGAGGGACAGCTTTACAATGAGCAGTTCTTC.